This T cell receptor beta chain was captured in a study of shared clonotypes between healthy human individuals. Overall study findings and caveats: Relative to their counterparts shared across all four donors, non-shared clonotypes exhibited diminished generation probabilities.

Trimming cost V 4 bases and J 0 bases, with 14 bases left between them. This CDR3 contains 15 residues. Germline CDR1 SGHKS, CDR2 YYEKEE (reference sequence). Only Caucasian adults living in Nashville, Tennessee made up the donor group. The run depth of the assay was deep. Replicate PCRs from sorted subsets contained about 200 ng DNA, which is tens of thousands of T cell genomes. The method was immunoSEQ multiplex PCR; TCRdb's version includes in-frame clones alone and lacks a portion of them. The table records hundreds of thousands of clones, 90% to 97% of them present only once. Concerning this clone itself: What it recognizes is unknown.

Sequenced: naive CD4+ T cells sorted from blood. Subset specified: CD45RA+ positively selected. This receptor was obtained from a woman aged 30 to 39 in good health. The V call is TRBV5-5, the J call TRBJ2-7; a weak D match, TRBD2 (5 bases). CDR3 in amino acids: CASSQVPAGSYEQYF. The CDR3 nucleotides read TGTGCCAGCAGCCAGGTCCCGGCGGGCTCCTACGAGCAGTACTTC.